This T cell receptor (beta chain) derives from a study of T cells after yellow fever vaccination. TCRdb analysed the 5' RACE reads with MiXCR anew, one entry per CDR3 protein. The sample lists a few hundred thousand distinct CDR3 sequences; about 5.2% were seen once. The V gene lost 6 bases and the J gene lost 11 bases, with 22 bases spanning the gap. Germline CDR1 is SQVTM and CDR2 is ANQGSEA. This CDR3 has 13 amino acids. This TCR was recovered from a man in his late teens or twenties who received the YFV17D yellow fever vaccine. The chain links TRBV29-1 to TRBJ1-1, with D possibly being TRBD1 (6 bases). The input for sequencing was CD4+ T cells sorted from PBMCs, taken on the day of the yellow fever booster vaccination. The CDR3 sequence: CSVGAQGPVRAFF. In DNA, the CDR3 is TGCAGCGTGGGGGCACAGGGACCTGTGAGGGCTTTCTTT.